The rows below give T cell receptor beta chains drawn from one sample of a study of blood T cell repertoires in COVID-19. TCRdb's table, derived via immunoSEQ multiplex PCR, lists solely in-frame clones and lacks some. The sample lists 200,000 to 250,000 clones, 70% to 90% occurring once. The sample consisted of PBMCs or T cells enriched from blood (not recorded which). The receptor set was obtained from a woman between 50 and 59 years old in a cohort exposed to, infected with or recovered from COVID-19 (not recorded which). CDR3s include the opening cysteine and the closing phenylalanine or tryptophan. The D gene is left open where the match is weak. For some rows the clone size is stated as once, few or many, or as a class when expanded; others skip it.

J gene | clone size | V gene | D gene | CDR3 protein | CDR3 DNA
TRBJ1-1 | - | TRBV19 | - | CASSIEPRTTGTEAFF | TGTGCCAGTAGTATAGAGCCCCGGACAACGGGCACTGAAGCTTTCTTT
TRBJ1-5 | - | TRBV4-1 | TRBD1 | CASSQDQGGRNQPQHF | TGCGCCAGCAGCCAAGATCAGGGGGGACGCAATCAGCCCCAGCATTTT
TRBJ1-4 | - | TRBV28 | - | CASSLQGSDEKLFF | TGTGCCAGCAGTCTACAGGGTTCCGATGAAAAACTGTTTTTT
TRBJ2-5 | - | TRBV9 | TRBD2 | CASSVAGGPGETQYF | TGTGCCAGCAGCGTAGCGGGGGGGCCGGGGGAGACCCAGTACTTC
TRBJ2-2 | - | TRBV19 | TRBD2 | CASNIRGGTTGELFF | TGTGCCAGTAATATACGGGGGGGGACCACCGGGGAGCTGTTTTTT
TRBJ1-3 | - | TRBV3-1/TRBV3-2 | - | CASSQGYWDTLRNTIYF | TGTGCCAGCAGCCAAGGGTACTGGGACACCCTTCGAAACACCATATATTTT
TRBJ2-2 | - | TRBV27 | TRBD2 | CASSPLAGSVAVGELFF | TGTGCCAGCAGTCCTCTAGCGGGCTCCGTGGCGGTGGGGGAGCTGTTTTTT
TRBJ2-7 | once | TRBV7-6 | TRBD2 | CASSLVPPQRGPGYEQYF | TGTGCCAGCAGCTTAGTACCCCCCCAGCGGGGGCCAGGCTACGAGCAGTACTTC
TRBJ2-3 | - | TRBV24-1 | - | CATSDLLGGTDTQYF | TGTGCCACCAGTGATTTGCTGGGAGGCACAGATACGCAGTATTTT
TRBJ1-5 | - | TRBV6-4 | - | CASSDLWDIWSNQPQHF | TGTGCCAGCAGTGACCTTTGGGACATCTGGAGCAATCAGCCCCAGCATTTT
TRBJ2-5 | - | TRBV7-8 | TRBD2 | CASSHVQGLGETQYF | TGTGCCAGCAGCCATGTGCAGGGACTAGGGGAGACCCAGTACTTC
TRBJ2-3 | - | TRBV11-2 | - | CASSRSIGESGTQYF | TGTGCCAGCAGCCGATCGATTGGGGAGTCGGGTACGCAGTATTTT
TRBJ1-1 | - | TRBV2 | TRBD1 | CASLQGDRTEAFF | TGTGCCAGCCTCCAGGGGGACAGAACAGAAGCTTTCTTT
TRBJ1-2 | - | TRBV5-1 | TRBD1 | CASSPGQGIEGYGYTF | TGCGCCAGCAGCCCGGGACAGGGGATCGAAGGCTATGGCTACACCTTC
TRBJ1-6 | - | TRBV19 | - | CASSIRGSGNSPLHF | TGTGCCAGTAGTATTCGCGGATCGGGAAATTCACCCCTCCACTTT
TRBJ2-7 | - | TRBV3-1/TRBV3-2 | TRBD1 | CASSPQEWDRGRYEQYF | TGTGCCAGCAGCCCTCAAGAATGGGACAGGGGGCGATACGAGCAGTACTTC
TRBJ2-2 | few | TRBV18 | - | CASRTDLRSGELFF | TGTGCCAGCAGGACAGACCTAAGATCCGGGGAGCTGTTTTTT
TRBJ2-3 | - | TRBV5-1 | TRBD2 | CASSLAGGADTQYF | TGCGCCAGCAGCTTGGCGGGGGGAGCAGATACGCAGTATTTT
TRBJ1-1 | - | TRBV9 | - | CASSVEQGNTEAFF | TGTGCCAGCAGCGTAGAACAGGGTAACACTGAAGCTTTCTTT
TRBJ2-5 | - | TRBV7-2 | TRBD2 | CASSLARTSGGQETQYF | TGTGCCAGCAGCTTAGCGAGGACTAGCGGGGGCCAAGAGACCCAGTACTTC
TRBJ2-1 | - | TRBV2 | - | CASSDVRPQGQFF | TGTGCCAGCAGTGACGTTCGTCCCCAGGGGCAGTTCTTC
TRBJ1-5 | - | TRBV9 | - | CASSVGTDRQPQHF | TGTGCCAGCAGCGTAGGCACAGACCGTCAGCCCCAGCATTTT
TRBJ2-5 | - | TRBV7-8 | TRBD2 | CASSLLGGLAGKETQYF | TGTGCCAGCAGCCTCCTGGGGGGACTAGCGGGGAAAGAGACCCAGTACTTC
TRBJ2-2 | - | TRBV7-9 | TRBD1 | CASSWGTGGAGELFF | TGTGCCAGCAGCTGGGGGACAGGGGGTGCCGGGGAGCTGTTTTTT
TRBJ1-2 | - | TRBV9 | TRBD1 | CASSAGTGVYGYTF | TGTGCCAGCAGCGCCGGGACAGGGGTTTATGGCTACACCTTC
TRBJ2-1 | - | TRBV7-2 | - | CASSPEGRLSNEQFF | TGTGCCAGCAGCCCCGAGGGAAGGCTTAGTAATGAGCAGTTCTTC